One and the same sample provided the 16 T cell receptor beta chains below, sequenced in a study of vaccination and CD4 T cells after COVID-19. Antigen specificity for these receptors is unknown. Documented treatment: roughly ten-day PBMC culture with coronavirus spike peptide pools or control peptides (ViraFEST assay). The Oncomine TCR Beta short-read assay was applied to DNA of cultured CD4+ T cells. TCRdb re-analysed the PCR reads in MiXCR, keeping a single row per CDR3 protein. The table shows roughly 12,000 distinct CDR3 sequences, with more than 40% occurring only once. The sequencing sample was made of CD4+ T cells from blood, cultured in vitro. The source of these receptors is a human donor who had recovered from COVID-19.

There are a few counts of this clonotype. This sequence joins TRBV10-3 and TRBJ1-6, with TRBD1 matching 8 bases. This CDR3 comprises 14 residues. In germline, CDR1 is ENHRY, CDR2 SYGVKD. V trimming: 11 bases; J trimming: 6 bases; junction bases outside the gene matches: 9. Here the CDR3 reads CASTQTGANSPLHF. The DNA of the CDR3 is TGTGCCTCGACCCAGACAGGGGCTAATTCACCCCTCCACTTT.

This clonotype was detected a few times. CDR3 sequence (DNA): TGTGCCAGCAACAGCGGGAGTCTCTGGACAGATACGCAGTATTTT. Encoded protein: CASNSGSLWTDTQYF. The V call is TRBV6-1, the J call TRBJ2-3; TRBD2 agrees at 8 bases. The CDR3 covers 15 residues. CDR1 and CDR2 (germline): MNHNS, SASEGT. V gave up 7 bases and J gave up 3 bases; unmatched junction bases: 9.

This clonotype showed up just a few times. This chain links TRBV5-4 with TRBJ2-3, with D uncertain. V was trimmed by 2 bases and J by 0 bases, leaving 7 bases between them. Per the germline V gene, CDR1 is SGHNT and CDR2 is YYREEE (reference sequence). This CDR3 region has 14 residues. CDR3 protein: CASSFPSSTDTQYF. CDR3 sequence (DNA): TGTGCCAGCAGCTTTCCCTCTAGCACAGATACGCAGTATTTT.

In this sample, this clonotype turned up a few times. The chain uses TRBV6-1 and TRBJ1-6, with D hard to call. CDR3 length: 13 residues. CDR1 and CDR2 from the germline V gene are MNHNS and SASEGT. V lost 4 bases, J lost 8 bases, and 9 bases lay in between. The CDR3 sequence: CASSAQRDSPLHF. The CDR3 nucleotides are TGTGCCAGCAGTGCTCAGAGAGATTCACCCCTCCACTTT.

The gene calls are TRBV30 and TRBJ1-5; TRBD1 aligns across 8 bases. The ends lost 3 bases at V and 1 base at J; junction bases unmatched: 2. The CDR3 length is 14 residues. Germline V gene data show CDR1 as GTSNPN and CDR2 as SVGIG (reference sequence). For the CDR3, the DNA is TGTGCCTGGAGGGGACAGGCGAGCAATCAGCCCCAGCATTTT. This encodes CAWRGQASNQPQHF.

V usage is TRBV19 and J usage is TRBJ1-5; no firm D call. With 10 bases removed from V and 0 bases from J, the gap between germline ends came to 22 bases. The CDR3 loop spans 17 amino acids. Germline V CDR1 and CDR2: LNHDA, SQIVND (reference sequence). In nucleotides, the CDR3 is TGTGCCACCCGCCGGGCGGTGCACCGACTTAGCAATCAGCCCCAGCATTTT. It yields the protein CATRRAVHRLSNQPQHF.

The chain combines TRBV28 with TRBJ2-4; no clear D gene. This CDR3 has 18 amino acids. Trimming stripped 1 base from V and 0 bases from J, with 16 bases between. In germline, CDR1 is MDHEN, CDR2 SYDVKM. The CDR3 DNA reads TGTGCCAGCAGTTTATTCGTGGGTAGAAAACTAGCCAAAAACATTCAGTACTTC. This codes for CASSLFVGRKLAKNIQYF. Full variable domain (rest looked up from reference TRBV28 and TRBJ2-4): DVKVTQSSRYLVKRTGEKVFLECVQDMDHENMFWYRQDPGLGLRLIYFSYDVKMKEKGDIPEGYSVSREKKERFSLILESASTNQTSMYLCASSLFVGRKLAKNIQYFGAGTRLSVL.

CDR3 loop: CASSLELISYEQYF. CDR3 DNA sequence: TGTGCCAGCAGCTTGGAGTTGATCTCCTACGAGCAGTACTTC. V and J are TRBV5-4 and TRBJ2-7; no clear D gene. The CDR3 length is 14 residues. Germline V gene lookup returns CDR1 SGHNT and CDR2 YYREEE (reference sequence). V lost 0 bases and J 0 bases, leaving 7 bases between the germline ends.

The gene calls are TRBV2 and TRBJ1-2; 9 bases agree with TRBD1. The length of the CDR3 is 13 residues. CDR1 is SNHLY and CDR2 is FYNNEI in the germline V gene. V lost 4 bases and J lost 5; bases outside the gene matches: 2. The CDR3 loop reads CASSVQGAYGYTF. The CDR3 DNA sequence: TGTGCCAGCAGTGTACAGGGGGCATATGGCTACACCTTC.

The chain is built from TRBV7-9 and TRBJ1-1, with TRBD1 identical over 7 bases. The CDR3 contains 15 residues. The V and J ends lost 4 bases and 3 bases, in that order; junction bases with no gene match: 8. The V gene's germline CDR1 is SEHNR and CDR2 FQNEAQ (reference sequence). CDR3 in amino acids: CASSYGTGADTEAFF. The DNA for the CDR3 is TGTGCCAGCAGCTACGGTACAGGGGCTGACACTGAAGCTTTCTTT.

The table lists this clonotype with a few counts. The chain recombines TRBV7-8 with TRBJ2-2; a possible D gene is TRBD1 (6 bases). Germline loops: CDR1 SGHVS, CDR2 FQNEAQ. V lost 5 bases, J lost 0 bases, and 19 bases lay in between. The CDR3 length is 18 residues. The CDR3, as DNA: TGTGCCAGCAGCCGACGCCTTGGGGGCGCGTCGAACACCGGGGAGCTGTTTTTT. Amino acid sequence: CASSRRLGGASNTGELFF.

The chain combines TRBV7-3 with TRBJ2-3; TRBD1 might be the D (5 bases). Trimming took 2 bases from V and 2 from J, leaving 8 bases between them. The CDR3 is made up of 14 amino acids. Germline V CDR1 and CDR2: SGHTA, FQGTGA. The CDR3 is CASSLVGATDTQYF. The CDR3 DNA follows: TGTGCCAGCAGCTTAGTAGGGGCCACAGATACGCAGTATTTT.

This clonotype was counted a few times. The chain links TRBV7-9 to TRBJ1-1; D call uncertain. Between the trimmed V and J ends, which lost 5 bases and 1 base, there was a span of 11 bases. CDR1 and CDR2 from the germline V gene are SEHNR and FQNEAQ (reference sequence). The CDR3 is made up of 14 amino acids. This CDR3 is CASSRPAANTEAFF. CDR3 sequence (DNA): TGTGCCAGCAGCCGACCCGCCGCGAACACTGAAGCTTTCTTT.

Within the sample, this clonotype is medium-sized (0.01 to 0.1%). The V and J genes are TRBV20-1 and TRBJ1-3, with 10 bases that match TRBD1. The CDR3 extends over 15 amino acids. The V segment lost 5 bases and the J segment 3 bases; nucleotides outside the gene matches: 7. Germline V gene data show CDR1 as DFQATT and CDR2 as SNEGSKA (reference sequence). This chain's CDR3 is CSAEVRDRGGNTIYF. The CDR3 DNA reads as TGCAGTGCTGAAGTCCGGGACAGGGGTGGAAACACCATATATTTT.

This clonotype was observed once. The V gene is TRBV7-2, the J gene TRBJ2-5; 13 bases map to TRBD2. V trimming: 8 bases; J trimming: 4 bases; junction bases outside the gene matches: 4. The CDR3 length is 14 residues. The germline gives CDR1 SGHTA, CDR2 FQGNSA. CDR3 nucleotides: TGTGCCAGCCGACTAGCGGGAGGCGGAGAGACCCAGTACTTC. Its translation: CASRLAGGGETQYF. Full variable domain (outside the CDR3, taken from reference TRBV7-2 and TRBJ2-5): GAGVSQSPSNKVTEKGKDVELRCDPISGHTALYWYRQSLGQGLEFLIYFQGNSAPDKSGLPSDRFSAERTGGSVSTLTIQRTQQEDSAVYLCASRLAGGGETQYFGPGTRLLVL.

J is TRBJ1-2 and V is TRBV29-1; the D is unclear. CDR3 length: 11 residues. Germline CDR1 and CDR2: SQVTM and ANQGSEA. V shed 6 bases and J shed 2 bases, with 7 bases lying between them. Here the CDR3 reads CSVRVNYGYTF. In nucleotides, the CDR3 is TGCAGCGTCCGGGTCAACTATGGCTACACCTTC.